This T cell receptor (beta chain) appears in the sequencing data of a study of cytomegalovirus exposure and HLA in healthy donors. Notes on the study in general: In a later analysis, TCR association rates varied by HLA locus: DRB1 most, HLA-C fewest.

This PCR relied on a set of 60 Vbeta primers and 13 Jbeta primers. Here immunoSEQ multiplex PCR was the method, and the copy in TCRdb shows in-frame clones only, minus some. Of roughly 100,000 clones listed, roughly 80% are singletons. As concerns this clone: Its antigen is as yet unknown.

The CDR3 is made up of 16 amino acids. From germline, CDR1 is LGHNA and CDR2 YNFKEQ. J was trimmed by 2 bases and V by 1 base; bases with no gene match: 5. Sequencing was done on a sample of PBMCs. This clonotype originated in a man aged 35-49 years in good health and CMV-seronegative. The chain recombines TRBV4-2 with TRBJ2-7, with 10 bases aligning to TRBD2. In DNA, the CDR3 is TGTGCCAGCAGCCAAGGATGGACTAGCGGAACCTACGAGCAGTACTTC. This sequence encodes CASSQGWTSGTYEQYF.